What follows are 20 T cell receptor beta chains derived from one specimen sequenced in a study of OX40 agonist ivuxolimab in advanced cancers. The assay was immunoSEQ multiplex PCR, and TCRdb's table has in-frame clones only and misses some. In the table there are fewer than 85,000 clones, about 89% of which are singletons. The sample here was CD4+ or CD8+ T cells sorted from blood, taken in a trial of the OX40 agonist ivuxolimab. Receptors originate from an adult with an advanced solid tumor such as melanoma, head and neck, liver or kidney cancer.

V gene TRBV28 combines with J gene TRBJ1-2; weak D call: TRBD1 (5 bases). Germline V lookup: CDR1 MDHEN, CDR2 SYDVKM. The V gene lost 5 bases and the J gene lost 4 bases, with 14 bases spanning the gap. The CDR3 is 14 amino acids. The CDR3 DNA sequence: TGTGCCAGCAGTCCCCCCGGGGGAGCCTATGGCTACACCTTC. Its protein is CASSPPGGAYGYTF.

The DNA for the CDR3 is TGTGCCAGCAGTTCCGGATACATGAACACTGAAGCTTTCTTT. Translation gives CASSSGYMNTEAFF. J is TRBJ1-1 and V is TRBV27; D gene ambiguous. Germline CDR1 MNHEY, CDR2 SMNVEV (reference sequence). The CDR3 length is 14 residues. Between the trimmed V and J ends, which lost 4 bases and 0 bases, there was a span of 9 bases.

The chain links TRBV29-1 to TRBJ2-7, with D perhaps given as TRBD1 or TRBD2 (5 bases each). Germline-derived CDR1 and CDR2 are SQVTM and ANQGSEA. The length of the CDR3 is 11 residues. Deletions cut 3 bases from V and 3 bases from J, with 6 bases between. The CDR3 coding sequence is TGCAGCGTTGAGGGGGACTACGAGCAGTACTTC. Translated, it gives CSVEGDYEQYF.

The chain carries TRBV6-1 and TRBJ1-1; D may be TRBD1 (6 bases). Trimming cost V 2 bases and J 10 bases, with 11 bases left between them. There are 12 residues in the CDR3. Germline lookup yields CDR1 MNHNS and CDR2 SASEGT. CDR3 in amino acids: CASSEMDRRAFF. The CDR3 coding sequence is TGTGCCAGCAGTGAAATGGACAGACGAGCTTTCTTT.

This clone occurred once. The V and J genes are TRBV9 and TRBJ1-1; 7 nucleotides match TRBD1. Germline assignment: CDR1 SGDLS and CDR2 YYNGEE. Trimming cost V 3 bases and J 4 bases; bases outside gene matches: 0. This CDR3 region has 12 residues. For the CDR3, the DNA is TGTGCCAGCAGCGCAGGGGGCACTGAAGCTTTCTTT. Translation: CASSAGGTEAFF.

The table lists this clone with a few counts. This rearrangement joins TRBV19 to TRBJ2-7, with D tentatively TRBD2 (5 bases). This CDR3 has 15 amino acids. Trimming cost V 5 bases and J 2 bases, with 16 bases left between them. Germline V gene lookup returns CDR1 LNHDA and CDR2 SQIVND (reference sequence). This chain's CDR3 is CASSRTPFTAYEQYF. CDR3 in DNA: TGTGCCAGTAGTCGGACTCCTTTTACGGCCTACGAGCAGTACTTC. The entire variable domain, with the rest obtained from reference TRBV19 and TRBJ2-7, is as follows: DGGITQSPKYLFRKEGQNVTLSCEQNLNHDAMYWYRQDPGQGLRLIYYSQIVNDFQKGDIAEGYSVSREKKESFPLTVTSAQKNPTAFYLCASSRTPFTAYEQYFGPGTRLTVT.

The gene calls are TRBV10-3 and TRBJ2-7; 15 bases match TRBD2. The trim removed 4 bases at V and 4 bases at J, leaving 8 bases unmatched. The germline V gene has CDR1 ENHRY and CDR2 SYGVKD. The CDR3 covers 17 residues. This CDR3 reads CAISGGGLAGGAYEQYF. The CDR3 region has the DNA TGTGCCATCAGTGGGGGGGGACTAGCGGGAGGAGCGTACGAGCAGTACTTC.

The chain links TRBV14 to TRBJ2-2; D is perhaps TRBD1 (6 bases). The CDR3 extends over 16 amino acids. Germline-derived CDR1 and CDR2 are SGHDN and FVKESK. The V end lost 4 bases, the J end lost 1 base, and 13 bases lay between the germline ends. CDR3 sequence (DNA): TGTGCCAGCAGCCCGCAGAGGGGGATGAACACCGGGGAGCTGTTTTTT. This gives the protein CASSPQRGMNTGELFF.

The rearrangement links TRBV28 to TRBJ1-1; 11 bases map to TRBD1. In germline, CDR1 is MDHEN, CDR2 SYDVKM. V was pared by 5 bases and J by 4 bases, with 3 bases of the junction left unmatched. The CDR3 length is 14 residues. As DNA, the CDR3 is TGTGCCAGCAGTCGGACAGGGGGCTTCACTGAAGCTTTCTTT. The encoded protein is CASSRTGGFTEAFF.

CDR3 nucleotide sequence: TGTGCCAGTCTCGGGACAACCTATAGCACAGATACGCAGTATTTT. This gives the protein CASLGTTYSTDTQYF. The chain links TRBV25-1 to TRBJ2-3, with D possibly matching TRBD1 (6 bases). The ends were cut back, 9 bases at V and 0 bases at J, with 16 bases in the middle. Germline V lookup: CDR1 MGHDK, CDR2 SYGVNS. The CDR3 consists of 15 residues.

This chain uses TRBV6-5 with TRBJ2-7; D may match TRBD1 or TRBD2 (5 bases each). Trimming left V 6 bases short and J 7 bases short, with 19 bases between. The germline CDR1 and CDR2 sequences are MNHEY and SVGAGI. The CDR3 is 14 residues long. Here the CDR3 reads CASRSAGAQIEQYF. In DNA, the CDR3 is TGTGCCAGCAGGTCCGCCGGGGCCCAGATAGAGCAGTACTTC.

This clone was seen more than once but under ten times. A read error may account for a junction end that differs from germline. The chain links TRBV19 to TRBJ1-1, with D possibly matching TRBD1 (5 bases). The CDR3 runs to 12 residues. Germline V CDR1 and CDR2: LNHDA, SQIVND (reference sequence). The CDR3 region is CASSIGTVKAFF. Written as DNA, the CDR3 is TGTGCCAGTAGCATAGGGACGGTAAAAGCTTTCTTT.

The rearrangement uses TRBV4-1 and TRBJ1-3; 7 bases are a match to TRBD1. V lost 3 bases, J lost 7 bases, and 6 bases stayed unmatched. The CDR3 consists of 14 residues. CDR1 and CDR2 (germline): MGHRA, YSYEKL. In DNA, the CDR3 is TGCGCCAGCAGCCAGTCAAACAGGGGTAACACCATATATTTT. This encodes CASSQSNRGNTIYF.

V gene TRBV30 combines with J gene TRBJ2-2; 10 nucleotides match TRBD1. Per the germline V gene, CDR1 is GTSNPN and CDR2 is SVGIG (reference sequence). Unmatched junction bases numbered 3, after V lost 0 bases and J lost 5 bases. The CDR3 is made up of 15 amino acids. CDR3 protein: CAWSVLGQGTGELFF. The CDR3 DNA follows: TGTGCCTGGAGTGTACTGGGACAGGGGACCGGGGAGCTGTTTTTT.

The chain recombines TRBV5-1 with TRBJ2-2; D possibly uses TRBD1 or TRBD2 (6 bases each). V was clipped by 4 bases and J by 5 bases, with 12 bases between them. The CDR3 runs 14 residues. CDR1 and CDR2 (germline): SGHRS, YFSETQ. In DNA, the CDR3 is TGCGCCAGCAGCCCCGGAGGGGGGACCGGGGAGCTGTTTTTT. It specifies CASSPGGGTGELFF.

This chain connects TRBV19 to TRBJ1-3; D not resolved. V was trimmed by 2 bases and J by 0 bases, leaving 11 bases between them. Per the germline V gene, CDR1 is LNHDA and CDR2 is SQIVND (reference sequence). CDR3 length: 16 residues. The CDR3 here is CASSIIGRISGNTIYF. The CDR3 DNA follows: TGTGCCAGTAGTATAATTGGCAGAATCTCTGGAAACACCATATATTTT.

The chain uses TRBV6-1 and TRBJ2-7; D unresolved. The V end was cut by 7 bases, the J end by 2 bases, with 18 bases between. This CDR3 spans 15 amino acids. Germline V gene data show CDR1 as MNHNS and CDR2 as SASEGT. The CDR3 nucleotides are TGTGCCAGCAACATCCGGCACCCCTGGCCCTACGAGCAGTACTTC. This gives the protein CASNIRHPWPYEQYF.

The chain joins TRBV6-6 to TRBJ2-5; the D gene is possibly TRBD1 (6 bases). The J call may be mistaken, given a closer DNA end match to TRBJ2-7. Germline loops: CDR1 MNHNY, CDR2 SVGAGI (reference sequence). The CDR3 runs 14 residues. The CDR3 coding sequence is TGTGCCAGCAGTTACTCGCCAGGGGCGTACGAGCAGTACTTC. Translation gives CASSYSPGAYEQYF.

This rearrangement joins TRBV10-3 to TRBJ1-1; unclear D gene. Trimming cost V 4 bases and J 5 bases, with 11 bases left between them. The length of the CDR3 is 13 residues. Germline assignment: CDR1 ENHRY and CDR2 SYGVKD. The CDR3, as DNA: TGTGCCATCAGTGGGGAGGGTTTGACTGAAGCTTTCTTT. As protein: CAISGEGLTEAFF.

The chain employs TRBV19 and TRBJ1-4, with TRBD1 as a possible D gene (6 bases). Germline V lookup: CDR1 LNHDA, CDR2 SQIVND (reference sequence). The V end was cut by 4 bases, the J end by 7 bases, with 16 bases between. This CDR3 spans 15 amino acids. The CDR3 spells CASSTQGKETEKLFF. Here the CDR3 DNA reads TGTGCCAGTAGTACCCAGGGGAAGGAGACTGAAAAACTGTTTTTT. The complete variable domain, with remaining parts taken from reference TRBV19 and TRBJ1-4, reads DGGITQSPKYLFRKEGQNVTLSCEQNLNHDAMYWYRQDPGQGLRLIYYSQIVNDFQKGDIAEGYSVSREKKESFPLTVTSAQKNPTAFYLCASSTQGKETEKLFFGSGTQLSVL.